The T cell receptor beta chain under discussion was sequenced for a study of identical twins. Study-level points and caveats: Abundant beta clonotypes from cord blood had fewer insertions, unlike memory repertoires, which showed none. Interpretation of the results relied on cross-sectional statistical analysis and not on following the same donors.

Notes on this clonotype: No antigen is known for it.

Trimming took 4 bases from V and 3 from J, leaving 14 bases between them. Germline CDR1 SGHTS, CDR2 YDEGEE. This CDR3 region has 15 residues. Each CDR3 protein gets one entry after TCRdb re-called the 5' RACE reads with MiXCR. The sample lists 1.5 million to 2 million distinct CDR3 sequences, about 31% occurring once. The TCR was taken from a newborn girl in good health. The V call is TRBV5-8, the J call TRBJ2-1; D is uncertain. The specimen sequenced was cord blood. CDR3 nucleotide sequence: TGTGCCAGCAGCCTCGGCTCTCCTTACTACAATGAGCAGTTCTTC. This gives the protein CASSLGSPYYNEQFF.